The present T cell receptor (beta chain) was sequenced within a study of cytomegalovirus exposure and HLA in healthy donors. As concerns this clone: The antigen is not known.

PCR amplification relied on 60 Vbeta primers (plus 13 Jbeta primers). Generated by immunoSEQ multiplex PCR, the TCRdb table keeps only in-frame clones and is missing some. The sample lists nearly 200,000 clones, 70% to 80% seen once, with around 0.38% in the top ten. Study-level results: An Asian-associated ancestry cluster reportedly showed fewer N-insertions than the approximately 630-donor mean in a later analysis. HLA-A and HLA-B allele assignments for most subjects were reportedly predicted accurately using TCR beta sequences. The study recorded 150 to 200 TCR beta chains that were cytomegalovirus-associated.

The sequence came from a male donor in good health and CMV-seropositive. Sequenced sample: PBMCs.

CDR3 coding DNA: TGCGCCAGCAGCCAAGGACTTACCGGGACAGTACAAGAGACCCAGTACTTC. Protein: CASSQGLTGTVQETQYF. The chain has TRBV4-1 and TRBJ2-5; TRBD1 agrees at 7 bases. J gave up 2 bases and V 1 base, and 10 bases lay outside the gene matches. From germline, CDR1 is MGHRA and CDR2 YSYEKL. The CDR3 runs 17 residues.